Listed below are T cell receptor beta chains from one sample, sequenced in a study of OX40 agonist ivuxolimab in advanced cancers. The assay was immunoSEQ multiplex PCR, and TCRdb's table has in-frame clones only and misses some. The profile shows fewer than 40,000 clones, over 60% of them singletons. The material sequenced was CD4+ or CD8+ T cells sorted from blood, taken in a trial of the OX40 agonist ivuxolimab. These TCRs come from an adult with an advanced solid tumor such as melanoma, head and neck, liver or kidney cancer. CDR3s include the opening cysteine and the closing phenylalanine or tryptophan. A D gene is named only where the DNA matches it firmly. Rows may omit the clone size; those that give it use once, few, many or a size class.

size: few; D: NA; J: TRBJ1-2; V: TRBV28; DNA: TGTGCCGAGGGGGAGGGATCCTATGGCTACACCTTC; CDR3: CAEGEGSYGYTF
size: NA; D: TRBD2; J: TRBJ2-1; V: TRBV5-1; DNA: TGCGCCAGCAGCTTGGAACTAGCGGGAGGGAATGAGCAGTTCTTC; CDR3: CASSLELAGGNEQFF
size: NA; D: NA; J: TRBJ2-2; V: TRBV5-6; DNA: TGTGCCAGCAGCTTCGCAGGGCTGATGAACACCGGGGAGCTGTTTTTT; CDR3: CASSFAGLMNTGELFF
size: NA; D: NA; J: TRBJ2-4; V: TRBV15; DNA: TGTGCCACCAGCAGTCCGACAGTGGCCAAAAACATTCAGTACTTC; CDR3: CATSSPTVAKNIQYF
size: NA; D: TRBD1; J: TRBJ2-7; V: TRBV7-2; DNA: TGTGCCAGCAGCCGGGAGGGACAGGGGGCCAACGAGCAGTACTTC; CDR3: CASSREGQGANEQYF
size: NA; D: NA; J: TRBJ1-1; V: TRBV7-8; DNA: TGTGCCAGCAGCTTATTAACAGATGAAGCTTTCTTT; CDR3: CASSLLTDEAFF
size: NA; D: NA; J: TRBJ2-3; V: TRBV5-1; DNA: TGCGCCAGCAGCCCACGACAGGACACAGATACGCAGTATTTT; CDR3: CASSPRQDTDTQYF
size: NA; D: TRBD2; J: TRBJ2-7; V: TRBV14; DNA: TGTGCCAGCAGCCCTCGAGTGGCTAGCGGGTTCTACGAGCAGTACTTC; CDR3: CASSPRVASGFYEQYF
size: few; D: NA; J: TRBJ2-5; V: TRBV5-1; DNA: TGCGCCAGCAGCGTTCAGCCAGCCAACCAAGAGACCCAGTACTTC; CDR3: CASSVQPANQETQYF
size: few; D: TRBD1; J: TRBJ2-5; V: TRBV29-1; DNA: TGCAGCGTTTCTGACTGGACAGGGGAAAAAGAGACCCAGTACTTC; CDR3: CSVSDWTGEKETQYF
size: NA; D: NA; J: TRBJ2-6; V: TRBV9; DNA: TGTGCCAGCAGCGTAGATCCCGGGAGCAACTCTGGGGCCAACGTCCTGACTTTC; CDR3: CASSVDPGSNSGANVLTF
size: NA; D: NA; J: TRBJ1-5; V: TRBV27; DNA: TGTGCCAGCAGTCCGCAGGGTTATAGCAATCAGCCCCAGCATTTT; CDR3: CASSPQGYSNQPQHF
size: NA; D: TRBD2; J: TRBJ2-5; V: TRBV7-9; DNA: TGTGCCAGCAGCCCCCGACTAGCGGAAGAGACCCAGTACTTC; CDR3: CASSPRLAEETQYF
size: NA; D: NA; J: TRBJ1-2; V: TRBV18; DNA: TGTGCCAGCTCACCACCCGGACAGCTACCTAACTATGGCTACACCTTC; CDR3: CASSPPGQLPNYGYTF
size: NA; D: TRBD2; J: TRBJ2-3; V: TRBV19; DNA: TGTGCCAGTAGTTTGGGACTAGCGGAGATCACAGATACGCAGTATTTT; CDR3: CASSLGLAEITDTQYF
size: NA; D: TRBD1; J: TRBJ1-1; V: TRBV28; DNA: TGTGCCAGCAGTGAGACAGGGGGGCACACTGAAGCTTTCTTT; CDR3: CASSETGGHTEAFF
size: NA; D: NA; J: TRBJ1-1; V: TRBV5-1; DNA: TGCGCCAGCAGCGAGAACTTGAACACTGAAGCTTTCTTT; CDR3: CASSENLNTEAFF
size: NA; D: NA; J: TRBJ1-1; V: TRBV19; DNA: TGTGCCAGTGGTTCACCGACAGGCATGAACACTGAAGCTTTCTTT; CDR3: CASGSPTGMNTEAFF
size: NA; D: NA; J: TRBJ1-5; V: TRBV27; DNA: TGTGCCAGCAGTTTAATGGCGAGGGGCGCGGATCAGCCCCAGCATTTT; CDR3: CASSLMARGADQPQHF
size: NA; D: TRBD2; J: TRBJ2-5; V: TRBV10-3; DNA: TGTGCCATCACGGGAAGCGGGAGCACGGAGACCCAGTACTTC; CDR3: CAITGSGSTETQYF
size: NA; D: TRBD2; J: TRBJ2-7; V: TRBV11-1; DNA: TGTGCCAGCAGCTTCGGGCGGGAGAGGTACGAGCAGTACTTC; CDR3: CASSFGRERYEQYF
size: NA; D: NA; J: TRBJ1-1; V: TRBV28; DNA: TGTGCCAGCAGTTTATACACTGAAGCTTTCTTT; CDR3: CASSLYTEAFF
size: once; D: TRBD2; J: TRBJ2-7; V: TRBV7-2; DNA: TGTGCCAGCAGCCTTCCGGGGGGGGCTCTCATCTCCTACGAGCAGTACTTC; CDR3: CASSLPGGALISYEQYF
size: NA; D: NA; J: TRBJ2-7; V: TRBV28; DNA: TGTGCCAGCAGTTTTCAGGGGACCACCTACGAGCAGTACTTC; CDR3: CASSFQGTTYEQYF
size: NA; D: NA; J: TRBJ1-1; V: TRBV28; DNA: TGTGCCAGCAGGACGCGGGGGATCCACACTGAAGCTTTCTTT; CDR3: CASRTRGIHTEAFF
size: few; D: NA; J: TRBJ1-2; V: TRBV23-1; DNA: TGCGCCAGCAGTCCACTGGAGGCCCTACTTAACTATGGCTACACCTTC; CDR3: CASSPLEALLNYGYTF
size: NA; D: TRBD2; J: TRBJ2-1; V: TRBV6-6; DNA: TGTGCCAGCAGTCCCCTAGCGGGAGTCTTCAATGAGCAGTTCTTC; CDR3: CASSPLAGVFNEQFF
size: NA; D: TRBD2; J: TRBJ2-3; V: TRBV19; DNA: TGTGCCAGTAGTATAGGGACTAGCGGCGCAGATACGCAGTATTTT; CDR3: CASSIGTSGADTQYF
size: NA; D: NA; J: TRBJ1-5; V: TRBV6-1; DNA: TGTGCCAGCAGCCGGACAGACAATCAGCCCCAGCATTTT; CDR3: CASSRTDNQPQHF
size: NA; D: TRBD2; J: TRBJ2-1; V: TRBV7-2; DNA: TGTGCCAGCATCATGATAGCGGGGTACAATGAGCAGTTCTTC; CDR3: CASIMIAGYNEQFF
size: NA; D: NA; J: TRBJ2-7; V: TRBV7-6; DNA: TGTGCCAGCAGCCGAGAGCTGACCTACGAGCAGTACTTC; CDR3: CASSRELTYEQYF
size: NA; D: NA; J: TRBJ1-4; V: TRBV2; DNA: TGTGCCAGCAGTGAAGCGGGGGTGGCAACTAATGAAAAACTGTTTTTT; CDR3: CASSEAGVATNEKLFF
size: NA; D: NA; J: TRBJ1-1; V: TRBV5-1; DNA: TGCGCCAGCAGCGTTACAGGGAAAGGGCGTGAAGCTTTCTTT; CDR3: CASSVTGKGREAFF
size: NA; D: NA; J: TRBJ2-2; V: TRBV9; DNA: TGTGCCAGCATGGCGGGAATCACCGGGGAGCTGTTTTTT; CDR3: CASMAGITGELFF
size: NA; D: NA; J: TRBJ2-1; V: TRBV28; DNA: TGTGCCAGCAGGCCGGACAGACGTCCCAACAATGAGCAGTTCTTC; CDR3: CASRPDRRPNNEQFF
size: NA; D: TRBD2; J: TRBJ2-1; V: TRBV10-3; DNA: TGTGCCATCAGTGCGGGACTAGCGGGGTCCAATGAGCAGTTCTTC; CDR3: CAISAGLAGSNEQFF
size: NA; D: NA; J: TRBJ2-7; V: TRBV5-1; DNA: TGCGCCAGCAGCTTGGGAGCGATCTACGAGCAGTACTTC; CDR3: CASSLGAIYEQYF
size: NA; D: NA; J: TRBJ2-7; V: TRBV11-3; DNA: TGTGCCAGCAGCTTAGAAATTGGGGGCGTGATCTACGAGCAGTACTTC; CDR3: CASSLEIGGVIYEQYF
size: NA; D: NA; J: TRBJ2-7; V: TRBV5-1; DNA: TGCGCCAGCAGCTCGCCGTCCTCCTACGAGCAGTACTTC; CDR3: CASSSPSSYEQYF
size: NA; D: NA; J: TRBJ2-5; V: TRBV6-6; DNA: TGTGCCAGCAGTGGCAAAGAGACCCAGTACTTC; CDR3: CASSGKETQYF
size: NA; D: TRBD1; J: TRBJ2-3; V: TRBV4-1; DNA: TGCGCCAGCAGCCAACGGTACCCGGGACAGATGAGGGATACGCAGTATTTT; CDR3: CASSQRYPGQMRDTQYF
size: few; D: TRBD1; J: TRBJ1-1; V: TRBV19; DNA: TGTGCCAGTAGTATCCTGGACAGGGAGAACACTGAAGCTTTCTTT; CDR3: CASSILDRENTEAFF
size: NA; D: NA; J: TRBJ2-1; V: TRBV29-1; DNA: TGCAGCGTTGCTGGGAGTAACTACAATGAGCAGTTCTTC; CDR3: CSVAGSNYNEQFF
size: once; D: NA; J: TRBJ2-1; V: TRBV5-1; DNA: TGCGCCAGCAGCTTGGTCGCCCAGTCCTACAATGAGCAGTTCTTC; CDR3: CASSLVAQSYNEQFF
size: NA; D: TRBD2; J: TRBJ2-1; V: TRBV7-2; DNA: TGTGCCAGCAGCTTAGCGCGGGAGCGTGCGGACAATGAGCAGTTCTTC; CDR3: CASSLARERADNEQFF
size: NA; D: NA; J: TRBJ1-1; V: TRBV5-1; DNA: TGCGCCAGCAGCTTGGGACTGGTGAACACTGAAGCTTTCTTT; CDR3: CASSLGLVNTEAFF
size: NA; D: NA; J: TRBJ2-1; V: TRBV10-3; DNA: TGTGCCATCCTGGGGGGATCTCAGGGGAATGAGCAGTTCTTC; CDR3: CAILGGSQGNEQFF
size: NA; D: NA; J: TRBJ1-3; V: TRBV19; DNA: TGTGCCAGTCGAACAGGGTCGTTAGGGTCTGGAAACACCATATATTTT; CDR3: CASRTGSLGSGNTIYF
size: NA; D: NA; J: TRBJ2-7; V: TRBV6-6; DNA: TGTGCCAGCAGAATTACCTACGAGCAGTACTTC; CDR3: CASRITYEQYF
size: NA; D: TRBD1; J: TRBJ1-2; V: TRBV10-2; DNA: TGCGCCAGCAGTGATCCGGGACAGGGGGCGCAGGGCTACACCTTC; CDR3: CASSDPGQGAQGYTF
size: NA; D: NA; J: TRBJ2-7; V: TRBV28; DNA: TGTGCCAGCAGTTTGGTTCAAACCCGGGGCGAGCAGTACTTC; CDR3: CASSLVQTRGEQYF
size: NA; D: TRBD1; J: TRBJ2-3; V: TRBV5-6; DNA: TGTGCCAGCAGCTTGGACAGGGGCCTCACAGATACGCAGTATTTT; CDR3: CASSLDRGLTDTQYF
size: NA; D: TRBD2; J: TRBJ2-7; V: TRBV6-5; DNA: TGTGCCAGCACCCTGGGACTAGCAGGCGAGCAGTACTTC; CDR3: CASTLGLAGEQYF
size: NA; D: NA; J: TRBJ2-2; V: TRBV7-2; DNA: TGTGCCAGCAGCTTAAGCCCCAACACCGGGGAGCTGTTTTTT; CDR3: CASSLSPNTGELFF
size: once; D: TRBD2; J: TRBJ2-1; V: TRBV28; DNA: TGTGCCAGCTCTTTGGGACTAGCGGGAGGGGATGAGCAGTTCTTC; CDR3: CASSLGLAGGDEQFF
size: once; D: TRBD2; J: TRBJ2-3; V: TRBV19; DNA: TGTGCCAGTAGTCAGACTAGCGGGAGCTCAGATACGCAGTATTTT; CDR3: CASSQTSGSSDTQYF
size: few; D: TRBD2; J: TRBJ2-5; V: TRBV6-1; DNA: TGTGCCAGCAGCGAGGCCGGGGGGGAGACCCAGTACTTC; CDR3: CASSEAGGETQYF
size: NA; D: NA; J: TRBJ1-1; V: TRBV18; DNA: TGTGCCAGCTCACCACGTCGGCAGGTGAGAGGCCCAGACACTGAAGCTTTCTTT; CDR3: CASSPRRQVRGPDTEAFF
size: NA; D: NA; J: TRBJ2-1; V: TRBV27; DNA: TGTGCCAGCAGTCGACAGTACAATGAGCAGTTCTTC; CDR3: CASSRQYNEQFF
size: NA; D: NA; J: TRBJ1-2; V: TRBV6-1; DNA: TGTGCCAGCAGTGCCGACATCCCCTATGGCTACACCTTC; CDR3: CASSADIPYGYTF